This record concerns one T cell receptor (beta chain) sequence. TCRdb re-called the reads through MiXCR, storing one row per CDR3 protein. Among more than 200,000 distinct CDR3 sequences listed, approximately 8.3% were seen once. These data belong to a study of T cell repertoires in cytomegalovirus infection. This CDR3 region has 13 residues. The germline V gene encodes CDR1 MDHEN and CDR2 SYDVKM. Trimming pared 6 bases from V and 5 bases from J, leaving 13 bases between. This sequence originates from a human donor in good health (CMV status not recorded). Some clones in this sample may be carry-over from other donors' samples. Sequenced input: PBMCs. V is TRBV28 and J is TRBJ1-1; D perhaps matches TRBD1 (6 bases). CDR3 bases: TGTGCCAGCAGCCTGGACAGTCCGACTGAAGCTTTCTTT. This sequence encodes CASSLDSPTEAFF.